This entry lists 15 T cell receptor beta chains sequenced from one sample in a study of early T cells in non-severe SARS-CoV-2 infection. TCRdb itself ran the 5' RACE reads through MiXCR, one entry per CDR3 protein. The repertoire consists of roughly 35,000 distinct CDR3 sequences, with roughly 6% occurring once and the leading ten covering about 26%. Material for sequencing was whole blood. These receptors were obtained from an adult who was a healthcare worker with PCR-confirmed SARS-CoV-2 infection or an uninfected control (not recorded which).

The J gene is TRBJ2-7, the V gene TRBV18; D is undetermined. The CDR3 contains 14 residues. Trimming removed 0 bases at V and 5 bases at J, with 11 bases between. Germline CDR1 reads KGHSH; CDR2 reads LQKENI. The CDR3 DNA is TGTGCCAGCTCACCACCACTTCCTACCGACGAGCAGTACTTC. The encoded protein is CASSPPLPTDEQYF. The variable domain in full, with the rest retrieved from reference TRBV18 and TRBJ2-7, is NAGVMQNPRHLVRRRGQEARLRCSPMKGHSHVYWYRQLPEEGLKFMVYLQKENIIDESGMPKERFSAEFPKEGPSILRIQQVVRGDSAAYFCASSPPLPTDEQYFGPGTRLTVT.

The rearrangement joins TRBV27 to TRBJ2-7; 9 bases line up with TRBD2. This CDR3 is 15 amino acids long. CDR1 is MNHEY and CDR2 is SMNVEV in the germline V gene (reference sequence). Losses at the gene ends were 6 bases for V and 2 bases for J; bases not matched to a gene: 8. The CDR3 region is CASSPWAGGPYEQYF. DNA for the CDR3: TGTGCCAGCAGCCCGTGGGCGGGAGGGCCCTACGAGCAGTACTTC.

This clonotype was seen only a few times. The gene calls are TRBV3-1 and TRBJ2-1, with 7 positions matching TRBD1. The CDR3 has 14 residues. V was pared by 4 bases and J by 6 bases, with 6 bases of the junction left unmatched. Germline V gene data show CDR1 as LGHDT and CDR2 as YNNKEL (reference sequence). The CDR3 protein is CASSPYAGGNEQFF. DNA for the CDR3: TGTGCCAGCAGCCCCTACGCAGGGGGCAATGAGCAGTTCTTC.

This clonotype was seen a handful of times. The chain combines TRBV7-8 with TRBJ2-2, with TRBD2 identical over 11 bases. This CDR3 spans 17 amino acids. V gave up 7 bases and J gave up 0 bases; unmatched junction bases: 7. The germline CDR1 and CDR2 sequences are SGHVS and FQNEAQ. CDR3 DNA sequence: TGTGCCAGCAACCCTAGCGGGGGGCACGCGAACACCGGGGAGCTGTTTTTT. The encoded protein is CASNPSGGHANTGELFF.

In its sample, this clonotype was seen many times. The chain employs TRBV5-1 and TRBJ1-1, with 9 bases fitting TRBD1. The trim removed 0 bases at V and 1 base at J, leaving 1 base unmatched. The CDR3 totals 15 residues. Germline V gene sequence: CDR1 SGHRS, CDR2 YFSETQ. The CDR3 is CASSLVGQGNTEAFF. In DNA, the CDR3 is TGCGCCAGCAGCTTGGTGGGACAGGGGAACACTGAAGCTTTCTTT.

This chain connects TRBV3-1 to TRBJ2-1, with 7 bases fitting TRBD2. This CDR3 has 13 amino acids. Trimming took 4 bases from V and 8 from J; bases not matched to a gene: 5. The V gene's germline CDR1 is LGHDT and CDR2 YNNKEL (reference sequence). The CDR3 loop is CASSRRLAYEQFF. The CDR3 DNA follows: TGTGCCAGCAGCCGCAGACTAGCCTATGAGCAGTTCTTC.

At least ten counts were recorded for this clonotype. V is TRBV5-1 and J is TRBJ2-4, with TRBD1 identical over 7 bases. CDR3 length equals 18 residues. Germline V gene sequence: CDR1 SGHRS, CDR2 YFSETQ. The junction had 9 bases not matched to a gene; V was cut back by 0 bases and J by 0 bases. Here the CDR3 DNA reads TGCGCCAGCAGCTTGGGGGACAGACTACTTCTAGCCAAAAACATTCAGTACTTC. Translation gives CASSLGDRLLLAKNIQYF.

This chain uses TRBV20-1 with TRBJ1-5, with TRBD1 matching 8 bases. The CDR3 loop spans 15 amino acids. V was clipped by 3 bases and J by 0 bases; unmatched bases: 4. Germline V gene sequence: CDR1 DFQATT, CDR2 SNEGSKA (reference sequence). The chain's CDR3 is CSARNRGDSNQPQHF. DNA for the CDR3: TGCAGTGCTAGGAACAGGGGGGATAGCAATCAGCCCCAGCATTTT.

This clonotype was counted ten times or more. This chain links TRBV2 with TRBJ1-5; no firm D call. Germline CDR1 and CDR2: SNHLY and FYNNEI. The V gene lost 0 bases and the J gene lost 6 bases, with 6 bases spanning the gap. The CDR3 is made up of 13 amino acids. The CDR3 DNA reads TGTGCCAGCAGTGAAGCCCGGGTTCAGCCCCAGCATTTT. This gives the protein CASSEARVQPQHF. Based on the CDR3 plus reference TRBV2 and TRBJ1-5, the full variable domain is EPEVTQTPSHQVTQMGQEVILRCVPISNHLYFYWYRQILGQKVEFLVSFYNNEISEKSEIFDDQFSVERPDGSNFTLKIRSTKLEDSAMYFCASSEARVQPQHFGDGTRLSIL.

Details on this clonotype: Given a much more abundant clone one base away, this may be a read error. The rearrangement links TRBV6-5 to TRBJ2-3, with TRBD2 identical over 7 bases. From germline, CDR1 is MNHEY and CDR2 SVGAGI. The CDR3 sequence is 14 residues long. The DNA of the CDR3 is TGTGCCAGCGGTTACTCCACTAGCGCAGATACGCAGTATTTT. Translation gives CASGYSTSADTQYF.

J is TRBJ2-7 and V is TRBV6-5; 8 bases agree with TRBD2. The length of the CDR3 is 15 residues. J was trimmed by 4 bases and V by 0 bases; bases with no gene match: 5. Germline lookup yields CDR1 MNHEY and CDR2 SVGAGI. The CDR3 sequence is CASSYSISGIYEQYF. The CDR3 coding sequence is TGTGCCAGCAGTTACTCGATTAGCGGGATATACGAGCAGTACTTC.

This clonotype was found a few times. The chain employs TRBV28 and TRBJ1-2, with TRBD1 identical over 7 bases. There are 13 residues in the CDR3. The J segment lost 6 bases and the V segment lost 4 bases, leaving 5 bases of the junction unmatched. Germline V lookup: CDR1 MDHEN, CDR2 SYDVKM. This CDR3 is CASSYGQANGYTF. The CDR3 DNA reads TGTGCCAGCAGTTACGGACAGGCCAATGGCTACACCTTC.

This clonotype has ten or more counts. The CDR3 loop reads CAWDSGAGTQYF. CDR3 bases: TGTGCCTGGGATTCGGGGGCAGGGACCCAGTACTTC. V and J are TRBV30 and TRBJ2-5; the D gene could be TRBD1 or TRBD2 (6 bases each). Germline V gives CDR1 GTSNPN, CDR2 SVGIG (reference sequence). This CDR3 comprises 12 residues. Trimming cost V 5 bases and J 7 bases, with 14 bases left between them.

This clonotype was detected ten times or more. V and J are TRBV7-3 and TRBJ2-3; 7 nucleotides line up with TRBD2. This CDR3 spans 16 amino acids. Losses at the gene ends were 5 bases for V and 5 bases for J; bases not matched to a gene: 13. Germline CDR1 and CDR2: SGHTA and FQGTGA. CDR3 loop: CASSPWGAGNKDTQYF. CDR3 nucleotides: TGTGCCAGCAGCCCATGGGGAGCGGGAAATAAAGATACGCAGTATTTT.

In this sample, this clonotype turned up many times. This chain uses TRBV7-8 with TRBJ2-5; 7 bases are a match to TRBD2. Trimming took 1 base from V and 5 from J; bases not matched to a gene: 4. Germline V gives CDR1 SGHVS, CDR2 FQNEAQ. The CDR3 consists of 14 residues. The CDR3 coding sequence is TGTGCCAGCAGCTTAGGGCGGGAGCGGGAGACCCAGTACTTC. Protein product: CASSLGRERETQYF.